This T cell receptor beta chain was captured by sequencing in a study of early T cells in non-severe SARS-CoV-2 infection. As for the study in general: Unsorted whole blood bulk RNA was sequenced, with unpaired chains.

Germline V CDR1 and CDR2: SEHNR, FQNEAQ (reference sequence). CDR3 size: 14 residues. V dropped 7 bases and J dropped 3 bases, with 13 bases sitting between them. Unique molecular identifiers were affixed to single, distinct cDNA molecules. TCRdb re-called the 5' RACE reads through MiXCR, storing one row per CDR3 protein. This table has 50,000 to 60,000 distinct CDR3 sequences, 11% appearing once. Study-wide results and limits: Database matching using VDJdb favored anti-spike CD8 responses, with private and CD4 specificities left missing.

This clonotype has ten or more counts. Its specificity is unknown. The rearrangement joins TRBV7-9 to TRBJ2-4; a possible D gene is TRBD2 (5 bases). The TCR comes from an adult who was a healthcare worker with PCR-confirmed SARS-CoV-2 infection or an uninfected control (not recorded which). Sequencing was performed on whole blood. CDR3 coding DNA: TGTGCCAGCACCCCCAGCGGCTTCAAAAACATTCAGTACTTC. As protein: CASTPSGFKNIQYF. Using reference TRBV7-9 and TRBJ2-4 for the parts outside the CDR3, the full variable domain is DTGVSQNPRHKITKRGQNVTFRCDPISEHNRLYWYRQTLGQGPEFLTYFQNEAQLEKSRLLSDRFSAERPKGSFSTLEIQRTEQGDSAMYLCASTPSGFKNIQYFGAGTRLSVL.